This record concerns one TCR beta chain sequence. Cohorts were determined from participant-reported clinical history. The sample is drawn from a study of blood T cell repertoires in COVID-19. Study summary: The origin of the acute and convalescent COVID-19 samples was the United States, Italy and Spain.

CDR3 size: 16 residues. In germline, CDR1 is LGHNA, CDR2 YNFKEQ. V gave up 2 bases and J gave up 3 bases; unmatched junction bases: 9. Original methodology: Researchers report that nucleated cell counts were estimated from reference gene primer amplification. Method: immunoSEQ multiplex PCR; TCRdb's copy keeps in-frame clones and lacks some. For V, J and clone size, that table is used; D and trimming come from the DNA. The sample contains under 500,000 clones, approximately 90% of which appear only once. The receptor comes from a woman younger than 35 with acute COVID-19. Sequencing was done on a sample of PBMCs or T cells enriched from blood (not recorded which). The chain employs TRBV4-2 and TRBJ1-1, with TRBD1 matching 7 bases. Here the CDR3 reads CASSQSTGFSYTEAFF. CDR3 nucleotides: TGTGCCAGCAGCCAATCGACAGGGTTTAGTTACACTGAAGCTTTCTTT.